Following are 7 T cell receptor beta chains from one sample sequenced in a study of blood T cell repertoires in COVID-19. Sequenced by immunoSEQ multiplex PCR; TCRdb stores in-frame clones only, minus some. The sample contains around 190,000 clones, around 76% of which appear only once. Sample: peripheral blood. All receptors come from a woman aged 45-65 years with active or convalescent COVID-19.

The chain employs TRBV7-2 and TRBJ1-2; no clear D gene. Germline values: CDR1 SGHTA, CDR2 FQGNSA. The V end lost 1 base, the J end lost 4 bases, and 7 bases lay between the germline ends. CDR3 length equals 13 residues. DNA for the CDR3: TGTGCCAGCAGCTTAGAGAGAGTCTATGGCTACACCTTC. It is translated as CASSLERVYGYTF.

The chain employs TRBV30 and TRBJ1-2, with TRBD1 as a possible D gene (6 bases). The CDR3 contains 14 residues. From germline, CDR1 is GTSNPN and CDR2 SVGIG (reference sequence). Trimming took 8 bases from V and 7 from J, leaving 23 bases between them. CDR3 nucleotide sequence: TGTGCCCGGTCTCAGGGGCCAAATCGAGGTGGCTACACCTTC. Residues: CARSQGPNRGGYTF.

This clone occurred once. The chain carries TRBV6-6 and TRBJ1-5; 7 bases agree with TRBD1. CDR1 and CDR2 from the germline V gene are MNHNY and SVGAGI (reference sequence). V lost 2 bases, J lost 1 base, and 2 bases stayed unmatched. The CDR3 sequence is 15 residues long. CDR3 in DNA: TGTGCCAGCAGTTACCCGACAGGGAGCAATCAGCCCCAGCATTTT. The encoded protein is CASSYPTGSNQPQHF.

This clone was counted many times. This chain links TRBV6-6 with TRBJ2-7; 9 nucleotides agree with TRBD2. This CDR3 region has 13 residues. V gave up 8 bases and J gave up 9 bases; unmatched junction bases: 11. Germline V gives CDR1 MNHNY, CDR2 SVGAGI (reference sequence). CDR3 bases: TGTGCCAGCTCTAGCGGGGAACCTCAGGGGCAGTACTTC. Residues: CASSSGEPQGQYF.

The chain recombines TRBV3-1 (or the pseudogene TRBV3-2) with TRBJ2-5, with 10 bases identical to TRBD2. Germline CDR1 is LGHDT and CDR2 is YNNKEL (reference sequence). There are 16 residues in the CDR3. J lost 3 bases, V lost 4 bases, and 8 bases had no gene match. The CDR3 nucleotides are TGTGCCAGCAGCCCAGCCTGGCTAGCGGGAGAAGAGACCCAGTACTTC. Protein sequence: CASSPAWLAGEETQYF.

The genes are TRBV9 and TRBJ2-1; weak D call: TRBD2 (6 bases). Germline CDR1 is SGDLS and CDR2 is YYNGEE. Trimming took 0 bases from V and 10 from J, leaving 20 bases between them. The CDR3 contains 16 residues. The CDR3, as DNA: TGTGCCAGCAGCGTAGTTGGAGGGACTCACACAAGCGAGCAGTTCTTC. Its protein is CASSVVGGTHTSEQFF.

V gene TRBV5-1 combines with J gene TRBJ1-6, with D perhaps TRBD1 (6 bases). The CDR3 covers 14 residues. Between the trimmed V and J ends, which lost 0 bases and 7 bases, there was a span of 8 bases. From germline, CDR1 is SGHRS and CDR2 YFSETQ. The CDR3 DNA is TGCGCCAGCAGCTTGGGACAGGAAAATTCACCCCTCCACTTT. Protein: CASSLGQENSPLHF.